Presented here are 22 T cell receptor beta chains from one specimen sequenced in a study of OX40 agonist ivuxolimab in advanced cancers. Sequenced by immunoSEQ multiplex PCR; TCRdb stores in-frame clones only, minus some. The table lists around 67,000 clones, about 86% of them singletons, with 2% to 2.5% in the top ten. Source: CD4+ or CD8+ T cells sorted from blood, taken in a trial of the OX40 agonist ivuxolimab. All receptors derive from an adult with an advanced solid tumor such as melanoma, head and neck, liver or kidney cancer.

The chain links TRBV4-2 to TRBJ1-6; TRBD1 is a possible D gene (5 bases). The CDR3 contains 16 residues. CDR1 and CDR2 from the germline V gene are LGHNA and YNFKEQ. Trimming took 0 bases from V and 4 from J, leaving 10 bases between them. The CDR3 nucleotides are TGTGCCAGCAGCCAAGAGGGGGGGACTTATAATTCACCCCTCCACTTT. As protein: CASSQEGGTYNSPLHF.

The chain employs TRBV2 and TRBJ1-5, with 8 bases that match TRBD1. The V segment lost 5 bases and the J segment 6 bases; nucleotides outside the gene matches: 6. CDR3 length: 14 amino acids. Germline CDR1 SNHLY, CDR2 FYNNEI. Written as DNA, the CDR3 is TGTGCCAGCAGTTTCTGGACAGGGAGTCAGCCCCAGCATTTT. Protein sequence: CASSFWTGSQPQHF.

The chain uses TRBV5-4 and TRBJ2-7; 11 nucleotides match TRBD2. The CDR3 consists of 17 residues. CDR1 is SGHNT, CDR2 YYREEE, per germline (reference sequence). The V and J ends lost 0 bases and 2 bases, in that order; junction bases with no gene match: 7. The CDR3 sequence: CASSLGASGRSTYEQYF. CDR3 sequence (DNA): TGTGCCAGCAGCTTGGGAGCTAGCGGGAGGTCAACCTACGAGCAGTACTTC. Looking up the rest from reference TRBV5-4 and TRBJ2-7 gives the full variable domain: ETGVTQSPTHLIKTRGQQVTLRCSSQSGHNTVSWYQQALGQGPQFIFQYYREEENGRGNFPPRFSGLQFPNYSSELNVNALELDDSALYLCASSLGASGRSTYEQYFGPGTRLTVT.

The chain employs TRBV7-2 and TRBJ2-7; TRBD2 matches at 10 bases. This CDR3 region has 14 residues. Per germline, CDR1 SGHTA and CDR2 FQGNSA. V lost 1 base, J lost 9 bases, and 6 bases stayed unmatched. CDR3: CASSLEALAGRQYF. CDR3 in DNA: TGTGCCAGCAGCTTAGAAGCACTAGCGGGAAGGCAGTACTTC.

This chain links TRBV19 with TRBJ2-2; 8 nucleotides match TRBD2. V was pared by 6 bases and J by 1 base, with 7 bases of the junction left unmatched. The CDR3 consists of 16 residues. Germline V gives CDR1 LNHDA, CDR2 SQIVND (reference sequence). Written as DNA, the CDR3 is TGTGCCAGTAGCCACCCGGCGGGGGGGAACACCGGGGAGCTGTTTTTT. Translation: CASSHPAGGNTGELFF.

The V gene is TRBV5-4, the J gene TRBJ1-1; maybe TRBD1 (5 bases). Deletions cut 2 bases from V and 0 bases from J, with 14 bases between. The CDR3 sequence is 16 residues long. Germline CDR1 reads SGHNT; CDR2 reads YYREEE (reference sequence). CDR3 region: CASSFIDRFLNTEAFF. The CDR3 bases are TGTGCCAGCAGCTTTATTGACAGATTCCTGAACACTGAAGCTTTCTTT.

The rearrangement uses TRBV13 and TRBJ2-5, with no clear D. The CDR3 has 12 amino acids. Trimming shortened V by 5 bases and J by 9 bases, and 13 bases separated the two germline ends. Germline CDR1 and CDR2: PRHDT and FYEKMQ (reference sequence). CDR3 amino acids: CASSLDRRAQYF. The DNA for the CDR3 is TGTGCCAGCAGCCTGGATAGACGGGCCCAGTACTTC.

The J gene is TRBJ2-3, the V gene TRBV2; TRBD2 aligns across 10 bases. The junction had 11 bases not matched to a gene; V was cut back by 7 bases and J by 4 bases. This CDR3 is built from 16 residues. CDR1 and CDR2 (germline): SNHLY, FYNNEI. CDR3 sequence (DNA): TGTGCCAGCATTTTTAGCGGGGGGTGGGTAGCAGATACGCAGTATTTT. Its protein is CASIFSGGWVADTQYF.

The chain has TRBV6-5 and TRBJ1-1, with D unclear. V was trimmed by 0 bases and J by 3 bases, leaving 5 bases between them. The CDR3 runs to 13 residues. Germline V gene data show CDR1 as MNHEY and CDR2 as SVGAGI. The CDR3 nucleotides are TGTGCCAGCAGTTACTCGCGGGACACTGAAGCTTTCTTT. It codes for CASSYSRDTEAFF.

This clone was seen more than once but under ten times. The genes are TRBV5-1 and TRBJ2-7, with D tentatively TRBD1 (6 bases). Germline V lookup: CDR1 SGHRS, CDR2 YFSETQ. With 0 bases removed from V and 0 bases from J, the gap between germline ends came to 10 bases. The CDR3 length is 15 residues. This CDR3 is CASSLDRAISYEQYF. For the CDR3, the DNA is TGCGCCAGCAGCTTGGACAGGGCCATCTCCTACGAGCAGTACTTC.

The chain couples TRBV9 to TRBJ2-3, with 10 bases matching TRBD2. V shed 0 bases, J shed 1 base, and the junction held 5 bases outside the gene matches. The CDR3 is 17 amino acids. Germline lookup yields CDR1 SGDLS and CDR2 YYNGEE. The CDR3 region is CASSVAGLAGGTDTQYF. Here the CDR3 DNA reads TGTGCCAGCAGCGTAGCTGGGCTAGCGGGGGGCACAGATACGCAGTATTTT.

This chain uses TRBV2 with TRBJ2-3, with D unclear. Germline CDR1 reads SNHLY; CDR2 reads FYNNEI. The CDR3 contains 12 residues. Trimming removed 8 bases from V and 2 bases from J, with 8 bases in between. The CDR3 loop is CASRQDTDTQYF. CDR3 DNA sequence: TGTGCCAGCCGGCAGGACACAGATACGCAGTATTTT.

V usage is TRBV4-3 and J usage is TRBJ2-2; 11 nucleotides align to TRBD2. This CDR3 has 17 amino acids. Germline CDR1 is LGHNA and CDR2 is YSLEER. The junction had 6 bases not matched to a gene; V was cut back by 0 bases and J by 6 bases. The CDR3 coding sequence is TGCGCCAGCAGCCAAGATCGGGGACTAGCGGTACCCGGGGAGCTGTTTTTT. Its protein is CASSQDRGLAVPGELFF.

This clone has a single count. The gene calls are TRBV9 and TRBJ2-3; D remains ambiguous. Trimming left V 0 bases short and J 2 bases short, with 7 bases between. The CDR3 runs 14 residues. Germline V gene data show CDR1 as SGDLS and CDR2 as YYNGEE. The CDR3 DNA is TGTGCCAGCAGCGTAGGGTTTCCCACAGATACGCAGTATTTT. Protein product: CASSVGFPTDTQYF.

The chain combines TRBV19 with TRBJ2-5, with D unresolved. V lost 2 bases and J lost 0, with 13 bases in between. The CDR3 consists of 16 residues. Germline CDR1 LNHDA, CDR2 SQIVND (reference sequence). The DNA for the CDR3 is TGTGCCAGTAGTATACAATTTGGGCGGTACCAAGAGACCCAGTACTTC. Its protein product is CASSIQFGRYQETQYF.

The chain joins TRBV11-2 to TRBJ1-3, with D uncertain. The CDR3 totals 15 residues. Germline loops: CDR1 SGHAT, CDR2 FQNNGV. The V end was cut by 1 base, the J end by 0 bases, with 7 bases between. The DNA of the CDR3 is TGTGCCAGCAGCTTAGCCCCGTCCTCTGGAAACACCATATATTTT. Its translation: CASSLAPSSGNTIYF.

This sequence joins TRBV5-1 and TRBJ2-1; TRBD2 is a possible D gene (5 bases). The V gene's germline CDR1 is SGHRS and CDR2 YFSETQ. CDR3 length: 15 amino acids. V lost 0 bases and J lost 4, with 11 bases in between. The CDR3 loop is CASSLVSGDYNEQFF. The CDR3 DNA reads as TGCGCCAGCAGCTTGGTGAGCGGTGATTACAATGAGCAGTTCTTC.

In its sample, this clone was seen a few times. This chain joins TRBV18 and TRBJ1-4; 7 positions agree with TRBD1. Germline V lookup: CDR1 KGHSH, CDR2 LQKENI. Losses at the gene ends were 6 bases for V and 3 bases for J; bases not matched to a gene: 7. This CDR3 has 15 residues. Here the CDR3 reads CASSPGTDPNEKLFF. CDR3 sequence (DNA): TGTGCCAGCTCCCCGGGGACAGATCCTAATGAAAAACTGTTTTTT.

V and J are TRBV7-2 and TRBJ1-1; no definite D call. The V gene lost 4 bases and the J gene lost 1 base, with 7 bases spanning the gap. Germline-derived CDR1 and CDR2 are SGHTA and FQGNSA. This CDR3 has 13 residues. The CDR3 nucleotides are TGTGCCAGCAGCTCCCAGCGGAACACTGAAGCTTTCTTT. Protein: CASSSQRNTEAFF.

This clone appeared a few times. The V and J genes are TRBV20-1 and TRBJ1-1, with 7 bases that match TRBD1. The CDR3 sequence is 11 residues long. V trimming: 5 bases; J trimming: 6 bases; junction bases outside the gene matches: 3. The germline gives CDR1 DFQATT, CDR2 SNEGSKA (reference sequence). This CDR3 reads CSARGQAEAFF. The DNA for the CDR3 is TGCAGTGCTCGCGGACAGGCTGAAGCTTTCTTT.

J is TRBJ1-3 and V is TRBV6-1; D perhaps matches TRBD1 (5 bases). Looked up from germline, CDR1 is MNHNS and CDR2 is SASEGT. This CDR3 region has 12 residues. Trimming removed 8 bases from V and 2 bases from J, with 7 bases in between. The CDR3 loop reads CASRGTGNTIYF. The CDR3 DNA reads TGTGCCAGCCGGGGGACTGGAAACACCATATATTTT.

The genes are TRBV19 and TRBJ1-2; possible D gene TRBD1, 5 bases. CDR1 and CDR2 from the germline V gene are LNHDA and SQIVND (reference sequence). The CDR3 sequence is 18 residues long. V shed 6 bases and J shed 0 bases, with 23 bases lying between them. CDR3 loop: CASRRTNTRGSSNYGYTF. The CDR3 coding sequence is TGTGCCAGTAGGAGAACGAACACGCGGGGGAGTTCTAACTATGGCTACACCTTC. Full variable domain (remainder filled in from reference TRBV19 and TRBJ1-2): DGGITQSPKYLFRKEGQNVTLSCEQNLNHDAMYWYRQDPGQGLRLIYYSQIVNDFQKGDIAEGYSVSREKKESFPLTVTSAQKNPTAFYLCASRRTNTRGSSNYGYTFGSGTRLTVV.